The 3 T cell receptor beta chains below all came from one sample that was sequenced in a study of cytomegalovirus exposure and HLA in healthy donors. The PCR made use of 60 Vbeta and 13 Jbeta primers. Method: immunoSEQ multiplex PCR; TCRdb's copy keeps in-frame clones and lacks some. Among approximately 97,000 clones listed, roughly 83% were seen once. The sequencing input was PBMCs. These receptors were obtained from a man aged 35 to 55 in good health and CMV-seronegative.

This rearrangement joins TRBV6-1 to TRBJ2-3; D gene uncertain. The V end lost 2 bases, the J end lost 4 bases, and 13 bases lay between the germline ends. CDR3 length: 15 amino acids. The germline gives CDR1 MNHNS, CDR2 SASEGT. The CDR3 DNA reads TGTGCCAGCAGTGAACAGATTTATCTCGCAGATACGCAGTATTTT. As protein: CASSEQIYLADTQYF.

The rearrangement uses TRBV28 and TRBJ2-6, with 8 bases matching TRBD2. This CDR3 has 20 amino acids. Germline CDR1 reads MDHEN; CDR2 reads SYDVKM. V lost 1 base, J lost 2 bases, and 13 bases stayed unmatched. The CDR3 protein is CASSLFSPGAGATGANVLTF. In DNA, the CDR3 is TGTGCCAGCAGTTTATTCTCCCCCGGAGCGGGAGCGACTGGGGCCAACGTCCTGACTTTC.

This rearrangement joins TRBV7-9 to TRBJ2-3; 8 bases are shared with TRBD2. Germline values: CDR1 SEHNR, CDR2 FQNEAQ (reference sequence). CDR3 length equals 15 residues. Losses at the gene ends were 6 bases for V and 0 bases for J; bases not matched to a gene: 5. In DNA form, the CDR3 reads TGTGCCAGCAGTCAAAGCGGGAGAAGCACAGATACGCAGTATTTT. It specifies CASSQSGRSTDTQYF.